The 22 T cell receptor beta chains below all came from one sample that was sequenced in a study of CD8+ T cells in alopecia areata. Scientists pooled cutaneous lymph node cells and sorted them on CD4, CD8alpha, NKG2D, NKG2ACE and other markers. cDNA serving as the sequencing template came from extracted, reverse transcribed RNA. The assay was immunoSEQ multiplex PCR, and TCRdb's table has in-frame clones only and misses some. The sample has 200,000 to 300,000 clones, none seen only once. Specimen: CD4+ T cells sorted from a lymph node. Source of these receptors: a C3H/HeJ mouse with alopecia areata. As its MHC haplotype, the strain has H2-k.

Note on this clone: The gene names given are mouse names. Coverage ceases 4 residues before the CDR3 finishes, and the germline J gene fills in the end. This chain connects TRBV13-3 to TRBJ2-5, with D maybe TRBD2 (5 bases). Germline assignment: CDR1 NNHDY and CDR2 SYVADS. The V end was cut by 2 bases, the J end by 0 bases, with 7 bases between. The length of the CDR3 is 14 residues. Here the CDR3 reads CASSEWGNQDTQYF. The CDR3 bases that were read are TGTGCCAGCAGTGAGTGGGGTAACCAAGAC.

Points on this clone: Genes and germline are mouse. The missing CDR3 end, 4 residues past where the read stops, is filled in from the germline J gene. V usage is TRBV5 and J usage is TRBJ2-2; D might be TRBD1 (6 bases). The CDR3 has 15 amino acids. Germline V CDR1 and CDR2: LGHNA, YNLKQL (reference sequence). The germline V and J ends were trimmed by 4 bases and 1 base, with 10 bases remaining between them. The CDR3: CASSLHRENTGQLYF. Incomplete CDR3 DNA: TGTGCCAGCAGCCTCCACAGGGAAAACACCGGG.

Regarding this clone: Gene and germline names: mouse. From the germline J gene comes the end of the CDR3, since the read stops 4 residues before it. This sequence joins TRBV5 and TRBJ2-7; 10 nucleotides agree with TRBD1. Per the germline V gene, CDR1 is LGHNA and CDR2 is YNLKQL (reference sequence). This CDR3 comprises 16 residues. Trimming at V came to 2 bases and at J to 0 bases, leaving 4 bases not matched to a gene. The covered CDR3 bases are TGTGCCAGCAGCCAACCGGGACAGGGGAGCTCCTAT. It translates to CASSQPGQGSSY. The CDR3, in full, reads CASSQPGQGSSYEQYF.

This clone was detected a few times. Gene names refer to mouse genes. Coverage ceases 4 residues before the CDR3 finishes, and the germline J gene fills in the end. This chain joins TRBV13-1 and TRBJ2-1; D gene ambiguous. Germline assignment: CDR1 NSHNY and CDR2 SYGAGN. The CDR3 runs to 14 residues. Trimming took off 0 bases at V and 3 bases at J, with 7 bases between the two ends. The CDR3 sequence: CASSDAGSYAEQFF. Partial CDR3 DNA: TGTGCCAGCAGTGATGCAGGCAGCTATGCT.

In its sample, this clone was seen a few times. Mouse germline and gene names are used. The read finishes 4 residues shy of the CDR3 end, and the germline J gene is used to complete it. This chain joins TRBV13-1 and TRBJ2-3, with TRBD1 as a possible D gene (6 bases). In germline, CDR1 is NSHNY, CDR2 SYGAGN. This CDR3 has 15 residues. The germline V and J ends were trimmed by 3 bases and 0 bases, with 11 bases remaining between them. The CDR3 DNA, read in part, is TGTGCCAGCAGTGCGAGGACAGCTAGTGCAGAA. Protein product: CASSARTASAE. The whole CDR3 is CASSARTASAETLYF.

Concerning this clone: Gene names and germline refer to mouse. Coverage ceases 4 residues before the CDR3 finishes, and the germline J gene fills in the end. The rearrangement uses TRBV13-1 and TRBJ2-1; TRBD2 agrees at 10 bases. CDR3 length: 15 residues. V gave up 5 bases and J gave up 0 bases; unmatched junction bases: 2. Germline-derived CDR1 and CDR2 are NSHNY and SYGAGN. The sequenced part of the CDR3 DNA is TGTGCCAGCAGCACTGGGGGGGTTAACTATGCT. It translates to CASSTGGVNYA. The complete CDR3 reads CASSTGGVNYAEQFF.

This clone was recorded a few times. The gene names here belong to mouse. The read ends 4 residues early relative to the CDR3; the germline J gene fills the gap. This sequence joins TRBV13-2 and TRBJ2-7; 9 nucleotides match TRBD2. This CDR3 is built from 14 residues. Germline V gene lookup returns CDR1 NNHNN and CDR2 SYGAGS (reference sequence). CDR3 loop: CASGDALGGDEQYF. The DNA read from the CDR3 is TGTGCCAGCGGTGATGCCCTGGGGGGGGAT.

This clone has more than one count but fewer than ten. The gene symbols are mouse symbols. Read sequence stops 4 residues before the CDR3 end, and the germline J gene provides the missing end. V is TRBV1 and J is TRBJ2-1; 8 bases match TRBD1. V dropped 1 base and J dropped 3; count of bases not matched to a gene: 5. Germline CDR1 is NSQYPW and CDR2 is LRSPGD (reference sequence). This CDR3 has 16 amino acids. The CDR3 DNA, read in part, is TGCACCTGCAGTGCAGGCGGGACAGGTCTCTATGCT. Residues: CTCSAGGTGLYA. The full CDR3 protein reads CTCSAGGTGLYAEQFF.

As regards this clone: Genes here carry mouse names. The read halts 4 residues ahead of the CDR3 end, with the missing end drawn from the germline J gene. V is TRBV13-2 and J is TRBJ2-3, with 10 bases aligning to TRBD2. CDR1 and CDR2 (germline): NNHNN, SYGAGS (reference sequence). This CDR3 contains 17 residues. V lost 2 bases to trimming and J lost 0 bases; unmatched junction nucleotides: 6. The CDR3 bases that were read are TGTGCCAGCGGTGACACAGGACTGGGGGCTAGTGCAGAA. This gives the protein CASGDTGLGASAE. The entire CDR3 sequence reads CASGDTGLGASAETLYF.

In the case of this clone: Gene names are mouse gene names. The read comes to an end 4 residues before the CDR3 does, leaving the germline J gene to fill in the end. The chain links TRBV13-3 to TRBJ2-7, with 10 bases aligning to TRBD2. The CDR3 is 14 residues long. Looked up from germline, CDR1 is NNHDY and CDR2 is SYVADS. CDR3 in amino acids: CASSDTGGGYEQYF. Partial CDR3 DNA: TGTGCCAGCAGTGATACTGGGGGGGGTTAT.

Remarks on this clone: The gene symbols are mouse symbols. The read halts 4 residues ahead of the CDR3 end, with the missing end drawn from the germline J gene. The V gene is TRBV13-1, the J gene TRBJ2-2; D not certain. The V end was cut by 4 bases, the J end by 1 base, with 5 bases between. CDR1 is NSHNY, CDR2 SYGAGN, per germline. This CDR3 has 13 amino acids. The CDR3 loop is CASSTENTGQLYF. The DNA read from the CDR3 is TGTGCCAGCAGTACAGAAAACACCGGG.

This clone occurred a few times. Mouse gene names apply. The read is 4 residues too short to cover the CDR3 end, so that end is filled in from the germline J gene. Within the sample, other DNA sequences also encode this same CDR3. The rearrangement joins TRBV13-1 to TRBJ2-1, with TRBD1 as a possible D gene (6 bases). Trimming stripped 0 bases from V and 1 base from J, with 8 bases between. This CDR3 contains 15 residues. Germline V gene lookup returns CDR1 NSHNY and CDR2 SYGAGN. The CDR3 loop reads CASSDVGQNYAEQFF. Partial CDR3 DNA: TGTGCCAGCAGTGATGTAGGACAGAACTATGCT.

Of note for this clone: The gene symbols are mouse symbols. The DNA ends 4 residues before the CDR3 does, and the rest of the CDR3 is filled in from the germline J gene. V usage is TRBV5 and J usage is TRBJ1-2; TRBD1 is a possible D gene (6 bases). Trimming left V 4 bases short and J 2 bases short, with 11 bases between. Germline CDR1 is LGHNA and CDR2 is YNLKQL (reference sequence). The CDR3 spans 14 residues. The CDR3 DNA, read in part, is TGTGCCAGCAGCCCAGACGGACAGAACTCC. This codes for CASSPDGQNS. The CDR3 in full is CASSPDGQNSDYTF.

This clone was picked up a small number of times. Mouse gene names apply. Read data end 4 residues before the CDR3 end; the end is taken from the germline J gene. This sample includes further DNA sequences coding for the same CDR3. The rearrangement uses TRBV19 and TRBJ2-5; D is unresolved. The CDR3 totals 12 residues. With 7 bases removed from V and 0 bases from J, the gap between germline ends came to 6 bases. The V gene's germline CDR1 is FNHDT and CDR2 SITEND (reference sequence). CDR3 region: CASSQNQDTQYF. CDR3 DNA (partial): TGTGCCAGCTCACAGAACCAAGAC. Filled out from reference TRBV19 and TRBJ2-5, the complete variable domain reads GGIITQTPKFLIGQEGQKLTLKCQQNFNHDTMYWYRQDSGKGLRLIYYSITENDLQKGDLSEGYDASREKKSSFSLTVTSAQKNEMAVFLCASSQNQDTQYFGPGTRLLVL.

Turning to this clone: Mouse names are used for the genes. Read coverage stops 4 residues before the CDR3 terminus; the germline J gene supplies the remainder. The sample contains more than one DNA sequence encoding this CDR3. The chain joins TRBV5 to TRBJ1-2; tentatively, D is TRBD1 (5 bases). CDR3 length: 15 amino acids. Trimming removed 0 bases from V and 3 bases from J, with 11 bases in between. CDR1 and CDR2 (germline): LGHNA, YNLKQL (reference sequence). CDR3: CASSQDRQGDSDYTF. CDR3 DNA, as far as it was read: TGTGCCAGCAGCCAAGATAGGCAGGGAGACTCC.

This clone was detected a few times. Genes here carry mouse names. Other DNA sequences of this sample code for an identical CDR3. The CDR3 DNA, read in part, is TGTGCCAGCAGGGCAGGGGGCTCCTAT. Amino acids: CASRAGGSY. The entire CDR3 protein reads CASRAGGSYEQYF. This chain joins TRBV13-3 and TRBJ2-7; 7 positions agree with TRBD1. The read falls 4 residues short of the CDR3 end, and the missing part is taken from the germline J gene. Looked up from germline, CDR1 is NNHDY and CDR2 is SYVADS. This CDR3 has 13 amino acids. V lost 5 bases and J lost 0; bases outside the gene matches: 2.

On this clone: These gene names are mouse names. The CDR3 is cut off 4 residues early in the read; its end comes from the germline J gene. The rearrangement uses TRBV13-1 and TRBJ2-1; TRBD1 might be the D (5 bases). V dropped 2 bases and J dropped 3 bases, with 6 bases sitting between them. Germline-derived CDR1 and CDR2 are NSHNY and SYGAGN. This CDR3 spans 13 amino acids. The CDR3 sequence: CASSDRVYAEQFF. Partial CDR3 DNA: TGTGCCAGCAGTGACAGGGTCTATGCT.

About this clone itself: Gene names and germline refer to mouse. With the read ending 4 residues before the CDR3 end, the germline J gene is used to fill in that end. Distinct nucleotide sequences in the sample also encode this CDR3. The chain recombines TRBV1 with TRBJ2-7; 8 bases are a match to TRBD1. Germline V gene lookup returns CDR1 NSQYPW and CDR2 LRSPGD (reference sequence). There are 14 residues in the CDR3. Partial CDR3 DNA: TGCACCTGCAGTGCAGGGACAGGGAGAGAT. Protein: CTCSAGTGRD. In full, the CDR3 reads CTCSAGTGRDEQYF.

This clone was recorded a few times. Mouse gene names and germline throughout. The missing CDR3 end, 4 residues past where the read stops, is filled in from the germline J gene. The same CDR3 arises from other DNA sequences in this sample as well. This chain links TRBV19 with TRBJ2-2; possible D gene TRBD1, 5 bases. The V gene's germline CDR1 is FNHDT and CDR2 SITEND (reference sequence). Trimming shortened V by 5 bases and J by 0 bases, and 8 bases separated the two germline ends. The CDR3 sequence is 14 residues long. The CDR3 sequence: CASRDKTNTGQLYF. The sequenced part of the CDR3 DNA is TGTGCCAGCAGGGACAAAACAAACACCGGG.

This clone has just a few counts. The gene names given are mouse names. The CDR3 goes on 4 residues after the read ends, and that part is filled in from the germline J gene. Other DNA sequences in the sample encode the same CDR3. The chain has TRBV1 and TRBJ2-7; 10 positions match TRBD2. This CDR3 is built from 14 residues. Germline assignment: CDR1 NSQYPW and CDR2 LRSPGD (reference sequence). CDR3 amino acids: CTCSAAGGAYEQYF. Incomplete CDR3 DNA: TGCACCTGCAGTGCAGCTGGGGGGGCATAT.

This clone showed up just a few times. Gene names denote mouse genes. The read falls 3 residues short of the CDR3 end, and the missing part is taken from the germline J gene. This sample also contains other DNA sequences that code for the same CDR3. The chain joins TRBV13-1 to TRBJ1-6; 10 bases agree with TRBD1. TRBJ1-6 is designated an ORF whose function remains uncertain. V lost 3 bases to trimming and J lost 0 bases; unmatched junction nucleotides: 0. Germline values: CDR1 NSHNY, CDR2 SYGAGN. This CDR3 has 16 amino acids. The DNA read from the CDR3 is TGTGCCAGCAGTGGGGACAGGGGTTCCTATAATTCGCCC. Amino acid sequence: CASSGDRGSYNSP. From start to end, the CDR3 is CASSGDRGSYNSPLYF.

This clone was counted a few times. Germline and genes: mouse. The sample carries other DNA sequences with the same CDR3. CDR3 bases read: TGTGCCAGCAGTATTGTGACA. It yields the protein CASSIVT. The whole CDR3 reads CASSIVTEVFF. The V and J genes are TRBV19 and TRBJ1-1; D is unresolved. The read terminates 4 residues ahead of where the CDR3 ends, so the germline J gene completes it. Looked up from germline, CDR1 is FNHDT and CDR2 is SITEND (reference sequence). The CDR3 totals 11 residues.